The rows below give T cell receptor beta chains drawn from one sample of a study of shared clonotypes between healthy human individuals. The repertoire was sequenced with immunoSEQ multiplex PCR; TCRdb's copy has only in-frame clones and lacks some. The table includes fewer than 800,000 clones, about 91% detected once. The specimen was naive CD8+ T cells sorted from blood. Every receptor here comes from a man aged 25-40 years in good health. Each CDR3 is given without its conserved first and last residue.

>TRBV9
ASSVGGAPGNTIY
>TRBV27
ASSLSGSGNTIY
>TRBV28
ASTARGRRPYEQY
>TRBV11-2
ASSLAQGIGYT
>TRBV7-9
ASSSSGKSYNEQF
>TRBV7-6
ASSLATGSEGEAF
>TRBV9
ASSPRGWEYGYT
>TRBV7-9
ASSLWGNEQF
>TRBV5-5
ASSPWDALGEQF
>TRBV30
AWSVTRPAFIPYEQY
>TRBV5-4
ASSLDGANYGYT
>TRBV4-1
ASSQYGATLGDEQF
>TRBV27
ASSSYSRPQH
>TRBV27
ATGAGRTDTQY
>TRBV10-3
AINPAPNTEAF
>TRBV7-2
ASRFAGGPVDEQF
>TRBV5-1
ASSLIGPQLDTQY
>TRBV2
ASRSGTGGPTNYGYT
>TRBV15
ATSRDAGGYYEQY
>TRBV18
ASSPRDSIEVNEQF
>TRBV2
ASSAPQGFYEQY
>TRBV5-5
ASSPPTGGTEAF
>TRBV29-1
SAKSRDRETQY
>TRBV5-6
ASSFRLAGYNEQF
>TRBV11-2
ASSLRTDPYEQY
>TRBV19
ASSISTDTQY
>TRBV9
ASSVGGLSEQF
>TRBV10-2
ASRITPYNEQF
>TRBV19
AKFRIPGQASGANVLT
>TRBV19
ASRTSGYTGELF
>TRBV11-2
ASSLVATSGPHNEQF
>TRBV28
ASSFPPTGERYEQY
>TRBV7-9
ASGGESTDTQY
>TRBV27
ASTRTGDPDTQY
>TRBV29-1
SVVPRLASTDTQY
>TRBV2
ATQDRVDEQF
>TRBV19
ASSTPGYHSGNTIY
>TRBV5-5
ASIGTGGGHTIY
>TRBV7-6
ASSLGRGRANEQF
>TRBV29-1
SARDRATEQF
>TRBV27
ASSLGVGQGAGNEQY
>TRBV4-3
ASSLGVAGVGEQF
>TRBV7-3
ASSPKGLAGGPHNEQF
>TRBV7-9
ASSLGGAPPLNTGELF
>TRBV6-1
ASLGRAYEQY
>TRBV11-2
ASSPSPRDNEKLF
>TRBV5-6
ASSMGSGGNTEAF
>TRBV7-6
ASSRAVTTEAF
>TRBV14
ASSQGRLLNYGYT
>TRBV7-2
ASSFDTSGYAYNEQF
>TRBV6-5
ASSYARGESSGYT
>TRBV10-1
ASSEDRATDTQY
>TRBV7-9
ASSGRQGNEQF